Listed below are T cell receptor beta chains from one sample, sequenced in a study of molecular identifiers for immune sequencing clone quantification. In TCRdb, the PCR reads were re-called with MiXCR into one record per CDR3 protein. The data show 8,000 to 11,000 distinct CDR3 sequences, 19% seen once. The sample was naive CD8+ T cells from blood, with Jurkat cell RNA spiked in. Receptors originate from a human donor in good health. Some libraries in this study had Jurkat cell RNA spiked in. Both conserved end residues are trimmed from each CDR3. The order of the fields is J gene, V gene, CDR3 protein.

TRBJ1-1,TRBV27,ASSIQGGLGVAF
TRBJ2-1,TRBV19,ASSTWDRDNEQF
TRBJ1-1,TRBV2,ASRRQQGNTEAF
TRBJ1-1,TRBV6-2/TRBV6-3,ACSFHDREWGYGTEAF
TRBJ2-7,TRBV28,ASSLSGTGGTEQY
TRBJ2-1,TRBV19,ASRHLEPDNEQF
TRBJ2-2,TRBV18,ASSPQTAGELF
TRBJ1-5,TRBV5-1,ASSQHNFRDRKNYSNQPQH
TRBJ2-1,TRBV29-1,SVVSGRNYDEQF
TRBJ2-7,TRBV27,ASRTAGTYIYEQY
TRBJ2-3,TRBV7-6,ASSLLASGSLRDTQY
TRBJ2-7,TRBV30,AWRSPGTYEQY
TRBJ1-3,TRBV12-3/TRBV12-4,AGSHTRAYGNTMY
TRBJ2-5,TRBV14,ASSQAGTFWETQY
TRBJ2-5,TRBV4-1,ASSQVRDSTKTQY
TRBJ2-3,TRBV20-1,SARDVTGARISDTQY
TRBJ2-1,TRBV7-9,ASSPGTIGSYNEQF
TRBJ1-1,TRBV12-3/TRBV12-4,ASTPTGASEAF
TRBJ2-7,TRBV6-6,ASSLGDWEQY
TRBJ2-5,TRBV21-1,ASSKEREFETQY
TRBJ2-3,TRBV12-3/TRBV12-4,ASTSGLAGDTDTQY
TRBJ2-1,TRBV20-1,SARTPLAYNEQF
TRBJ2-2,TRBV28,ASSFGGDLNTGELF
TRBJ1-2,TRBV14,ASSQTGTGTHGYT
TRBJ2-6,TRBV27,ASSLSPTGSGANVLT
TRBJ2-3,TRBV11-1,ASSTLGTRGVDTQY
TRBJ1-1,TRBV7-9,ASSSPTHTEAF
TRBJ1-1,TRBV7-9,ASSTVSEAF
TRBJ2-7,TRBV4-1,ASSQVAGGPGEQY
TRBJ2-7,TRBV6-5,ASSHGQVTYEQY
TRBJ1-1,TRBV6-1,ASKRDITEAF
TRBJ2-1,TRBV30,AWRSGGAGEQF
TRBJ2-7,TRBV29-1,SVESGGRDGYEQY
TRBJ2-7,TRBV9,ASSPHPVRSYEQY
TRBJ2-6,TRBV28,ASSFWTSSSPGANVLT
TRBJ2-7,TRBV20-1,SAPGPERLYEQY
TRBJ1-5,TRBV1,TSSPLPTGGRSQPQH
TRBJ2-5,TRBV5-3,ANDRGTKETQY
TRBJ2-7,TRBV12-3/TRBV12-4,ASRTGTYEQY
TRBJ1-4,TRBV4-1,ASSVERQGGEKLF
TRBJ1-1,TRBV9,ASSAPLAGTEAF
TRBJ1-1,TRBV5-6,ASSHTGGIEAF
TRBJ2-5,TRBV14,ASSLSGTWQETQY
TRBJ2-1,TRBV20-1,SARDPLAGAGNEQF
TRBJ2-3,TRBV11-1,ASRGLAWGPDTQY
TRBJ2-6,TRBV19,ASSTSTPTGRGGANVLT
TRBJ2-7,TRBV29-1,SGTFPYEQY
TRBJ1-1,TRBV7-6,ASSLGQGKEAF
TRBJ2-7,TRBV7-2,ASSLVATAYEQY
TRBJ2-1,TRBV2,ASRRQGSNEQF
TRBJ1-5,TRBV2,ASRGSELIVQPQH
TRBJ2-2,TRBV29-1,SVRWGQGENGELF
TRBJ2-1,TRBV20-1,SAKHVRLAAPYNEQF
TRBJ1-4,TRBV27,ASSSLQGRNEKLF
TRBJ2-1,TRBV11-2,ASSLRATPIYNEQF